These 5 T cell receptor beta chains were sequenced from one sample in a study of blood T cell repertoires in COVID-19. Some clones are missing from TCRdb's copy, which holds only in-frame ones; the method was immunoSEQ multiplex PCR. The sample shows some 160,000 clones, just under 85% of them seen only once. Sequences were obtained from peripheral blood. All receptors derive from a woman at least 80 years old with COVID-19, enrolled during active disease.

In its sample, this clone was seen once. The chain combines TRBV6-5 with TRBJ1-6; 8 bases fit TRBD1. This CDR3 comprises 14 residues. Trimming took 5 bases from V and 8 from J; bases not matched to a gene: 5. The germline gives CDR1 MNHEY, CDR2 SVGAGI. The CDR3 is CASSLGQGDSPLHF. As DNA, the CDR3 is TGTGCCAGCAGTCTTGGACAGGGAGATTCACCCCTCCACTTT.

The gene calls are TRBV15 and TRBJ1-6; D gene uncertain. Germline assignment: CDR1 LNHNV and CDR2 YYDKDF (reference sequence). This CDR3 is built from 13 residues. Trimming shortened V by 4 bases and J by 10 bases, and 11 bases separated the two germline ends. The CDR3, as DNA: TGTGCCACCAGCACAGGTTCCGAATCACCCCTCCACTTT. It yields the protein CATSTGSESPLHF.

The chain has TRBV6-5 and TRBJ1-1; 8 bases align to TRBD1. V shed 6 bases and J 0 bases; nucleotides not matched to a gene: 6. The length of the CDR3 is 15 residues. Looked up from germline, CDR1 is MNHEY and CDR2 is SVGAGI. Here the CDR3 DNA reads TGTGCCAGCAGGAAACGACAGGGGATGAACACTGAAGCTTTCTTT. It translates to CASRKRQGMNTEAFF.

V is TRBV3-1 (or the pseudogene TRBV3-2) and J is TRBJ2-5; D unresolved. V was clipped by 4 bases and J by 4 bases, with 16 bases between them. The length of the CDR3 is 15 residues. Germline CDR1 is LGHDT and CDR2 is YNNKEL (reference sequence). CDR3 loop: CASSRRNGEVETQYF. The CDR3 coding sequence is TGTGCCAGCAGCCGCCGGAACGGAGAGGTAGAGACCCAGTACTTC.

The chain recombines TRBV7-6 with TRBJ2-3; TRBD1 is a possible D gene (5 bases). The V gene's germline CDR1 is SGHVS and CDR2 FNYEAQ. CDR3 length equals 16 residues. Trimming stripped 1 base from V and 4 bases from J, with 15 bases between. This CDR3 reads CASSLVGQGYADTQYF. The CDR3 bases are TGTGCCAGCAGCTTAGTCGGACAAGGGTACGCAGATACGCAGTATTTT.